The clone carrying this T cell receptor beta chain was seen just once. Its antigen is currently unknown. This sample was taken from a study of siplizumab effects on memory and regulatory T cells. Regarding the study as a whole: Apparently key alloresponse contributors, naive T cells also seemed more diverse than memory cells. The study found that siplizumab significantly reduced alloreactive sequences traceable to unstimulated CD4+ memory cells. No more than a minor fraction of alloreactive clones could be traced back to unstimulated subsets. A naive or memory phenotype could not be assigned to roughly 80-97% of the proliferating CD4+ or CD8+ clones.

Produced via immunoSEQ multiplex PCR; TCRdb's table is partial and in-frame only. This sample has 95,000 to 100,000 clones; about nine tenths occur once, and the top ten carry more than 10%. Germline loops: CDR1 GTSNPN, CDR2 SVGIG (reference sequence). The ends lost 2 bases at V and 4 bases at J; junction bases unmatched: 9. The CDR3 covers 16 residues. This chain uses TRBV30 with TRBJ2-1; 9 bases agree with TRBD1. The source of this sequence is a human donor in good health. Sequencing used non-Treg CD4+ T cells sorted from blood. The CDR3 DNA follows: TGTGCCTGGAGTCCTCGGGACAGGGAAAAGTACAATGAGCAGTTCTTC. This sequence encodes CAWSPRDREKYNEQFF.